The 32 T cell receptor beta chains listed next were all sequenced from one sample in a study of identical twins. One entry per CDR3 protein, called by TCRdb with MiXCR from the 5' RACE reads. The profile covers about 530,000 distinct CDR3 sequences, with about a fifth appearing a single time and around 0.5% taken by the ten largest. A further study also used this sample, focusing on yellow fever vaccine responses in identical twins.

The sample was CD4+ T cells sorted from blood. Every receptor here comes from a woman aged 18-29 years in good health.

This clonotype has ten or more counts. The genes are TRBV7-9 and TRBJ2-3; unclear D gene. The CDR3 loop spans 11 amino acids. Germline assignment: CDR1 SEHNR and CDR2 FQNEAQ (reference sequence). V dropped 5 bases and J dropped 4 bases, with 4 bases sitting between them. The DNA of the CDR3 is TGTGCCAGCAGCCGGGCAGATACGCAGTATTTT. Protein sequence: CASSRADTQYF. Complete variable domain (other parts from reference TRBV7-9 and TRBJ2-3): DTGVSQNPRHKITKRGQNVTFRCDPISEHNRLYWYRQTLGQGPEFLTYFQNEAQLEKSRLLSDRFSAERPKGSFSTLEIQRTEQGDSAMYLCASSRADTQYFGPGTRLTVL.

This chain joins TRBV7-9 and TRBJ1-1; D is perhaps TRBD1 (5 bases). V lost 5 bases and J lost 5, with 18 bases in between. The germline V gene has CDR1 SEHNR and CDR2 FQNEAQ (reference sequence). The CDR3 has 15 residues. The CDR3 DNA reads as TGTGCCAGCAGCACACGGGGCCCCGGAGATACTGAAGCTTTCTTT. Translation: CASSTRGPGDTEAFF. Looking up the rest from reference TRBV7-9 and TRBJ1-1 gives the full variable domain: DTGVSQNPRHKITKRGQNVTFRCDPISEHNRLYWYRQTLGQGPEFLTYFQNEAQLEKSRLLSDRFSAERPKGSFSTLEIQRTEQGDSAMYLCASSTRGPGDTEAFFGQGTRLTVV.

The rearrangement links TRBV12-3 or TRBV12-4 to TRBJ2-2; TRBD1 matches at 7 bases. The V gene end was trimmed by 4 bases and the J gene end by 4 bases; junction bases not matched to a gene: 6. The length of the CDR3 is 15 residues. The CDR3 protein is CASSSPGQRTGELFF. The CDR3 bases are TGTGCCAGCAGTTCCCCGGGACAGCGCACCGGGGAGCTGTTTTTT.

The chain employs TRBV12-3 or TRBV12-4 and TRBJ1-3, with TRBD1 as a possible D gene (5 bases). The CDR3 runs 17 residues. The ends were cut back, 3 bases at V and 0 bases at J, with 15 bases in the middle. In DNA form, the CDR3 reads TGTGCCAGCAGTTTCTACGGGGGACCGGGCTCTGGAAACACCATATATTTT. Translating it yields CASSFYGGPGSGNTIYF.

V is TRBV10-3 and J is TRBJ2-3; D is unclear. The germline CDR1 and CDR2 sequences are ENHRY and SYGVKD. This CDR3 region has 16 residues. V lost 4 bases to trimming and J lost 5 bases, with 19 bases between them. This CDR3 reads CAISALSAQRGDTQYF. The CDR3 DNA reads TGTGCCATCAGTGCACTATCAGCCCAACGCGGAGATACGCAGTATTTT.

This clonotype has more than one count but fewer than ten. The rearrangement links TRBV20-1 to TRBJ1-1, with D unclear. From germline, CDR1 is DFQATT and CDR2 SNEGSKA (reference sequence). The V and J ends lost 0 bases and 4 bases respectively, with 9 bases between them. CDR3 size: 13 residues. The DNA for the CDR3 is TGCAGTGCTAGAGATCCTTCACGCACTGAAGCTTTCTTT. Its translation is CSARDPSRTEAFF.

This clonotype occurred a few times. The chain carries TRBV29-1 and TRBJ2-1, with 10 bases identical to TRBD2. The CDR3 is 18 amino acids. Germline V gene lookup returns CDR1 SQVTM and CDR2 ANQGSEA. V dropped 4 bases and J dropped 0; count of bases not matched to a gene: 12. This CDR3 reads CSVAKLGLAVFSYNEQFF. As DNA, the CDR3 is TGCAGCGTTGCTAAGCTCGGACTAGCGGTATTCTCCTACAATGAGCAGTTCTTC.

This sequence joins TRBV28 and TRBJ2-5; 8 bases map to TRBD1. CDR1 is MDHEN and CDR2 is SYDVKM in the germline V gene. This CDR3 is built from 17 residues. J lost 1 base, V lost 5 bases, and 12 bases had no gene match. As DNA, the CDR3 is TGTGCCAGCAGTCGAACGAGGACAGGGTTACGCCAAGAGACCCAGTACTTC. This codes for CASSRTRTGLRQETQYF.

The V gene is TRBV6-1, the J gene TRBJ2-1; 9 bases fit TRBD2. Trimming took 6 bases from V and 7 from J; bases not matched to a gene: 10. Germline CDR1 reads MNHNS; CDR2 reads SASEGT. The CDR3 is 15 residues long. For the CDR3, the DNA is TGTGCCAGCAGCAGACTAGCGGCCGTTGGGAATGAGCAGTTCTTC. It translates to CASSRLAAVGNEQFF.

This clonotype appeared a few times. The chain couples TRBV2 to TRBJ2-1; 16 bases align to TRBD2. The germline gives CDR1 SNHLY, CDR2 FYNNEI. The CDR3 runs to 17 residues. V dropped 7 bases and J dropped 1; count of bases not matched to a gene: 4. CDR3 in DNA: TGTGCCAGCACGGGGACTAGCGGGGGGGCGTCCTACAATGAGCAGTTCTTC. Translating it yields CASTGTSGGASYNEQFF.

This clonotype was seen a handful of times. The V call is TRBV21-1, the J call TRBJ1-5; the tabulated D call, TRBD1, remains unverified against the DNA. TRBV21-1 is deemed a pseudogene. The CDR3 is 16 residues long. This CDR3 reads CASSNYRTPQGQPQHF. Written as DNA, the CDR3 is TGTGCCAGCAGCAACTACAGGACCCCCCAAGGTCAGCCCCAGCATTTT.

The CDR3 coding sequence is TGTGCCAGCAGCAATTACCTAGCGGTTAGCTACAATGAGCAGTTCTTC. Protein: CASSNYLAVSYNEQFF. This chain joins TRBV3-1 and TRBJ2-1, with 7 positions matching TRBD2. This CDR3 has 16 amino acids. Germline V CDR1 and CDR2: LGHDT, YNNKEL (reference sequence). J lost 3 bases, V lost 5 bases, and 10 bases had no gene match.

The table lists this clonotype with a few counts. The V gene is TRBV11-1, the J gene TRBJ1-1; D possibly corresponds to TRBD1 (6 bases). The CDR3 totals 14 residues. Trimming cost V 3 bases and J 1 base, with 9 bases left between them. The germline V gene encodes CDR1 SGHAT and CDR2 FQDESV (reference sequence). This CDR3 is CASSFGGPNTEAFF. CDR3 DNA: TGTGCCAGCAGCTTCGGGGGCCCGAACACTGAAGCTTTCTTT. The full variable domain, in which reference TRBV11-1 and TRBJ1-1 provide the parts outside the CDR3, is EAEVAQSPRYKITEKSQAVAFWCDPISGHATLYWYRQILGQGPELLVQFQDESVVDDSQLPKDRFSAERLKGVDSTLKIQPAELGDSAMYLCASSFGGPNTEAFFGQGTRLTVV.

This chain links TRBV28 with TRBJ2-7; 11 nucleotides align to TRBD2. The CDR3 has 15 amino acids. Germline CDR1 reads MDHEN; CDR2 reads SYDVKM. With 4 bases clipped from V and 3 bases from J, the junction kept 5 bases outside the gene matches. CDR3 in DNA: TGTGCCAGCAGTTCTTTTGGGACTAGCGGCTACGAGCAGTACTTC. Its translation is CASSSFGTSGYEQYF.

This clonotype was detected ten times or more. V usage is TRBV6-5 and J usage is TRBJ2-3; no definite D call. Deletions cut 6 bases from V and 2 bases from J, with 3 bases between. Per the germline V gene, CDR1 is MNHEY and CDR2 is SVGAGI. The CDR3 is made up of 11 amino acids. CDR3 residues: CASRYTDTQYF. The CDR3 DNA follows: TGTGCCAGCAGATACACAGATACGCAGTATTTT.

The chain has TRBV6-5 and TRBJ1-1; no clear D. Trimming removed 4 bases from V and 1 base from J, with 10 bases in between. This CDR3 spans 14 amino acids. Germline V gene data show CDR1 as MNHEY and CDR2 as SVGAGI. CDR3 region: CASSSMNRNTEAFF. In nucleotides, the CDR3 is TGTGCCAGCAGTTCCATGAACCGGAACACTGAAGCTTTCTTT.

This clonotype was seen a few times. The chain is built from TRBV20-1 and TRBJ1-5; D uncertain. The V gene's germline CDR1 is DFQATT and CDR2 SNEGSKA (reference sequence). The CDR3 contains 15 residues. Trimming shortened V by 3 bases and J by 4 bases, and 16 bases separated the two germline ends. As DNA, the CDR3 is TGCAGTGCTAGTAGTCTGGCAGGCAGTAATCAGCCCCAGCATTTT. The encoded protein is CSASSLAGSNQPQHF.

A few counts support this clonotype. The chain is built from TRBV5-6 and TRBJ2-5; perhaps TRBD2 as D (5 bases). The CDR3 is 15 amino acids. Germline assignment: CDR1 SGHDT and CDR2 YYEEEE. V was shortened by 0 bases and J by 6 bases, with 15 bases between the two germline ends. The CDR3 is CASSLGQEERKTQYF. CDR3 sequence (DNA): TGTGCCAGCAGCTTGGGGCAAGAAGAGCGGAAGACCCAGTACTTC.

This rearrangement joins TRBV4-1 to TRBJ2-1; 9 bases align to TRBD2. V lost 4 bases and J lost 6; bases outside the gene matches: 13. The CDR3 is made up of 17 amino acids. Germline V lookup: CDR1 MGHRA, CDR2 YSYEKL. CDR3 sequence: CASSRSVAGVLVNEQFF. For the CDR3, the DNA is TGCGCCAGCAGCCGATCCGTAGCGGGAGTCCTTGTCAATGAGCAGTTCTTC.

This clonotype was counted a few times. This chain connects TRBV12-3 or TRBV12-4 to TRBJ1-1; 9 bases align to TRBD1. With 6 bases clipped from V and 5 bases from J, the junction kept 7 bases outside the gene matches. The CDR3 length is 14 residues. The CDR3 sequence is CASSPYRGRTEAFF. The CDR3 region has the DNA TGTGCCAGCAGCCCCTACAGGGGGCGGACTGAAGCTTTCTTT.

This clonotype has just a few counts. V is TRBV2 and J is TRBJ2-5; D may be TRBD1 (5 bases). The CDR3 contains 14 residues. V was cut by 4 bases and J by 5 bases, with 14 bases left in between. Looked up from germline, CDR1 is SNHLY and CDR2 is FYNNEI. DNA for the CDR3: TGTGCCAGCAGTGGTTTAGGGGTCGGGGAGACCCAGTACTTC. Residues: CASSGLGVGETQYF. Full variable domain (outside the CDR3, taken from reference TRBV2 and TRBJ2-5): EPEVTQTPSHQVTQMGQEVILRCVPISNHLYFYWYRQILGQKVEFLVSFYNNEISEKSEIFDDQFSVERPDGSNFTLKIRSTKLEDSAMYFCASSGLGVGETQYFGPGTRLLVL.

The rearrangement joins TRBV21-1 to TRBJ2-7. TRBV21-1 is noted as a pseudogene. The CDR3 runs to 16 residues. CDR3 bases: TGTGCCAGCAGCAGTTTACGGCGGTTACTTCCCTACGAGCAGTACTTC. This translates into CASSSLRRLLPYEQYF.

The CDR3 loop is CASSLIRGGNNEQFF. CDR3 nucleotide sequence: TGTGCCAGCAGCTTGATTAGGGGGGGGAACAATGAGCAGTTCTTC. V is TRBV5-8 and J is TRBJ2-1; weak D call: TRBD2 (7 bases). The CDR3 is 15 amino acids. Trimming removed 1 base at V and 5 bases at J, with 13 bases between. Germline values: CDR1 SGHTS, CDR2 YDEGEE.

The chain is built from TRBV7-9 and TRBJ2-7; D remains ambiguous. V dropped 3 bases and J dropped 7 bases, with 10 bases sitting between them. This CDR3 has 12 residues. From germline, CDR1 is SEHNR and CDR2 FQNEAQ (reference sequence). CDR3 sequence: CASSFSAAEQYF. CDR3 sequence (DNA): TGTGCCAGCAGCTTTAGTGCGGCAGAGCAGTACTTC.

This clonotype appeared a few times. The chain joins TRBV3-1 to TRBJ2-7, with D tentatively TRBD1 (5 bases). This CDR3 is built from 13 residues. V lost 1 base and J lost 7, with 11 bases in between. CDR1 is LGHDT and CDR2 is YNNKEL in the germline V gene (reference sequence). CDR3: CASSQGRAWEQYF. The CDR3 DNA reads TGTGCCAGCAGCCAAGGCAGGGCGTGGGAGCAGTACTTC.

This clonotype was observed a few times. This sequence joins TRBV19 and TRBJ1-4, with 7 positions matching TRBD1. V shed 7 bases, J shed 5 bases, and the junction held 4 bases outside the gene matches. Looked up from germline, CDR1 is LNHDA and CDR2 is SQIVND (reference sequence). There are 13 residues in the CDR3. CDR3 sequence: CASNDRENEKLFF. The CDR3 nucleotides read TGTGCCAGTAACGACAGGGAGAATGAAAAACTGTTTTTT. The full variable domain, completed using reference TRBV19 and TRBJ1-4, is DGGITQSPKYLFRKEGQNVTLSCEQNLNHDAMYWYRQDPGQGLRLIYYSQIVNDFQKGDIAEGYSVSREKKESFPLTVTSAQKNPTAFYLCASNDRENEKLFFGSGTQLSVL.

The chain combines TRBV12-3 or TRBV12-4 with TRBJ2-5; possibly TRBD1 or TRBD2 for D (5 bases each). Between the trimmed V and J ends, which lost 6 bases and 4 bases, there was a span of 12 bases. The CDR3 is 13 residues long. DNA for the CDR3: TGTGCCAGCAGCGACTCAGGGAGAGAGACCCAGTACTTC. Its translation is CASSDSGRETQYF.

This clonotype has at least ten counts. CDR3: CASSLGAINEKLFF. The CDR3 coding sequence is TGTGCCAGCAGTTTAGGCGCGATTAATGAAAAACTGTTTTTT. The chain recombines TRBV12-3 or TRBV12-4 with TRBJ1-4; D gene ambiguous. Trimming left V 1 base short and J 4 bases short, with 7 bases between. The CDR3 extends over 14 amino acids.

This clonotype was found a few times. The chain combines TRBV10-3 with TRBJ2-7; D is possibly TRBD2 (7 bases). V was trimmed by 6 bases and J by 7 bases, leaving 16 bases between them. This CDR3 is 13 amino acids long. Germline-derived CDR1 and CDR2 are ENHRY and SYGVKD. CDR3 protein: CAIRSSGEGEQYV. The CDR3 nucleotides read TGTGCCATCAGGAGTTCAGGGGAGGGAGAGCAGTACGTC.

The CDR3 spells CAIRQTGELFF. The DNA of the CDR3 is TGTGCCATCAGACAGACCGGGGAGCTGTTTTTT. V and J are TRBV10-3 and TRBJ2-2; no clear D gene. V was shortened by 6 bases and J by 5 bases, with 4 bases between the two germline ends. From germline, CDR1 is ENHRY and CDR2 SYGVKD. The length of the CDR3 is 11 residues.

This clonotype was seen at least ten times. The genes are TRBV10-3 and TRBJ2-2; D might be TRBD1 (6 bases). The CDR3 runs 15 residues. Trimming left V 6 bases short and J 1 base short, with 12 bases between. Germline CDR1 ENHRY, CDR2 SYGVKD. The CDR3 DNA is TGTGCCATCAGCACCGAACAGGGGAACACCGGGGAGCTGTTTTTT. This sequence encodes CAISTEQGNTGELFF.

J is TRBJ2-5 and V is TRBV6-4, with 7 bases that match TRBD1. The CDR3 sequence is 14 residues long. The J segment lost 0 bases and the V segment lost 9 bases, leaving 7 bases of the junction unmatched. CDR1 and CDR2 from the germline V gene are MRHNA and SNTAGT. CDR3 sequence: CARQGTTNQETQYF. The CDR3 DNA follows: TGTGCCAGACAGGGGACGACCAACCAAGAGACCCAGTACTTC.